This T cell receptor beta chain was documented in a study of human T cells and chemical hapten exposure. As for the study in general: Enrolled patients were predominantly female and had alopecia areata, totalis or universalis. Study results and caveats: Having alopecia, donors may respond immunologically unlike healthy people.

MiXCR, applied by TCRdb to the RACE reads, yields one record per CDR3 protein. The sample records roughly 260,000 distinct CDR3 sequences, roughly 8.9% being singletons. Points on this clonotype: Its antigen is as yet unknown.

Time point reported: pre-sensitization, week 0. Sample treatment: therapeutic diphenylcyclopropenone sensitization with weekly scalp DPC. The clonotype was recovered from a woman aged 40 to 50 with alopecia areata. Some clones in this sample may be carry-over from other donors' samples. The source material was whole blood, sampled in connection with sensitization to the hapten diphenylcyclopropenone (DPC).

In nucleotides, the CDR3 is TGTGCCAGCAGTTACTCGGGCCAGGGATCAGACTACGAGCAGTACTTC. It yields the protein CASSYSGQGSDYEQYF. The J gene is TRBJ2-7, the V gene TRBV6-5; perhaps TRBD1 as D (5 bases). The V and J ends lost 0 bases and 3 bases respectively, with 15 bases between them. The CDR3 has 16 residues. Per the germline V gene, CDR1 is MNHEY and CDR2 is SVGAGI.